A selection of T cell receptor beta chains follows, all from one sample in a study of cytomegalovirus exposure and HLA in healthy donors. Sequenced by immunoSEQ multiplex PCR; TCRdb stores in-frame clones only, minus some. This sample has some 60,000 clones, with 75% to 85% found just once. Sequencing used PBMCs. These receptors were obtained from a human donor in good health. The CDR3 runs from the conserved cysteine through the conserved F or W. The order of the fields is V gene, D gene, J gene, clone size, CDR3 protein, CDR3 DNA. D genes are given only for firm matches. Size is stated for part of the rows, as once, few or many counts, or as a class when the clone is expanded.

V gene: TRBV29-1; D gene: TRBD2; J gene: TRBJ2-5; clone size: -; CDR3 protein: CSVDAGGGRETQYF; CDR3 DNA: TGCAGCGTTGACGCGGGGGGGGGCCGAGAGACCCAGTACTTC
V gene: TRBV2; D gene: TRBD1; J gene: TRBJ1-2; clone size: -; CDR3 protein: CATQGTGDYGYTF; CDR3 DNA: TGTGCCACCCAAGGTACAGGGGACTATGGCTACACCTTC
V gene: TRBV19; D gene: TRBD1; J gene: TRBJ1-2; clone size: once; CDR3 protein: CASSPTGAPGGYTF; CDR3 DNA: TGTGCCAGTAGTCCCACAGGGGCGCCGGGTGGCTACACCTTC
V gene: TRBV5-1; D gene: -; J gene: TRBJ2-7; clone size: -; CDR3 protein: CASRQTQGYEQYF; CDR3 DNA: TGCGCCAGCAGACAGACGCAGGGATACGAGCAGTACTTC
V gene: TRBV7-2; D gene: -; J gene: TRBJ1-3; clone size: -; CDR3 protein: CASSPTRSRLTGNTIYF; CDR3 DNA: TGTGCCAGCAGCCCCACCCGTTCCCGACTAACTGGAAACACCATATATTTT
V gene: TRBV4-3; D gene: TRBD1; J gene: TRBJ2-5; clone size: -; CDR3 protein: CASSQDYSTGVRTQYF; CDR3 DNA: TGCGCCAGCAGCCAAGATTACTCTACAGGGGTACGGACCCAGTACTTC
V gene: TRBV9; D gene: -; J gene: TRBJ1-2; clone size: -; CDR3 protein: CASSVGGSGYTF; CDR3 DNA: TGTGCCAGCAGCGTTGGGGGGTCTGGCTACACCTTC
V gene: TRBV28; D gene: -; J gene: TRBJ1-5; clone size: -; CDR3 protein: CASSTPTVPRSYSNQPQHF; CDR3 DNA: TGTGCCAGCAGCACCCCGACAGTGCCAAGGTCGTATAGCAATCAGCCCCAGCATTTT
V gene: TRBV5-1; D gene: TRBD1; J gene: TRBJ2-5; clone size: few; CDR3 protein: CASSWGQGTGPPETQYF; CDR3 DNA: TGCGCCAGCAGCTGGGGGCAAGGGACAGGCCCGCCGGAGACCCAGTACTTC
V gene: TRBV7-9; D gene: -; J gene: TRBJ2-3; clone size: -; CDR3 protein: CASSQGADTQYF; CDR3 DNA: TGTGCCAGCAGCCAAGGGGCAGATACGCAGTATTTT
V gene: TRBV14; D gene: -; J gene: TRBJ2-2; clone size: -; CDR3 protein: CASSPTQGLYTGELFF; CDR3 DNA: TGTGCCAGCAGCCCTACCCAGGGGCTTTACACCGGGGAGCTGTTTTTT
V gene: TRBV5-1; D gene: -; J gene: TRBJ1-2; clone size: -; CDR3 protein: CASSIYGAVELEGNYGYTF; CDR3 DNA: TGCGCCAGCAGCATCTACGGTGCAGTCGAGTTGGAGGGTAACTATGGCTACACCTTC
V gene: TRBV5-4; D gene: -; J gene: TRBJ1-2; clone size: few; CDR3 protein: CASSFPLYYGYTF; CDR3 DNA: TGTGCCAGCAGCTTCCCACTATATTATGGCTACACCTTC
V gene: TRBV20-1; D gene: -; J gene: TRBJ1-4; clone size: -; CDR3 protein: CSGQGEGKLFF; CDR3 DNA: TGCAGTGGACAAGGGGAGGGGAAACTGTTTTTT